The clone carrying this T cell receptor beta chain appeared once. The CDR3 is 15 residues long. In germline, CDR1 is GTSNPN, CDR2 SVGIG (reference sequence). Trimming took off 0 bases at V and 0 bases at J, with 11 bases between the two ends. This entry belongs to a study of cytomegalovirus exposure and HLA in healthy donors. Primers: 60 Vbeta forward and 13 Jbeta reverse. Libraries were prepared by immunoSEQ multiplex PCR; TCRdb keeps only in-frame clonotypes and omits some of them. The table includes roughly 150,000 clones, roughly 80% detected once. The sequence was collected from a man between 18 and 29 years old in good health and CMV-seropositive. V is TRBV30 and J is TRBJ1-2; no clear D. Sequencing used PBMCs. CDR3 region: CAWSVLAAANYGYTF. The DNA of the CDR3 is TGTGCCTGGAGTGTCTTAGCCGCTGCTAACTATGGCTACACCTTC.